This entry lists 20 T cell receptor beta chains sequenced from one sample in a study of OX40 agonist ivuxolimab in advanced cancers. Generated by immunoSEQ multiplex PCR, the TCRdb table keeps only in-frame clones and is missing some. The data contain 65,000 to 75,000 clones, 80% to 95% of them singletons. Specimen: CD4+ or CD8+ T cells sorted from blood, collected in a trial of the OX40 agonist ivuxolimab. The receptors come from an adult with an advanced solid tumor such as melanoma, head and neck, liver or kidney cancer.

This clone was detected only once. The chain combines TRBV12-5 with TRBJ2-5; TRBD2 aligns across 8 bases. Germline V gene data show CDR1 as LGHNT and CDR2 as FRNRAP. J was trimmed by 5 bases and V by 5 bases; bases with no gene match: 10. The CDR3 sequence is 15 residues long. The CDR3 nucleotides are TGTGCTAGTGGTCTGGGAGCGGGAGTACAGGAGACCCAGTACTTC. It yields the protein CASGLGAGVQETQYF.

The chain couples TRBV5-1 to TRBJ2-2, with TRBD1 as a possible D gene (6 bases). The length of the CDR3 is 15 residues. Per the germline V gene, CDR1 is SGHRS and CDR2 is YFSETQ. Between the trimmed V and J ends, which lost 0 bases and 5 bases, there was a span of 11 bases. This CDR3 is CASSLAPGATGELFF. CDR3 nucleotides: TGCGCCAGCAGCTTGGCCCCAGGGGCAACCGGGGAGCTGTTTTTT. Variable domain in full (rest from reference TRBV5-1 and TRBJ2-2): KAGVTQTPRYLIKTRGQQVTLSCSPISGHRSVSWYQQTPGQGLQFLFEYFSETQRNKGNFPGRFSGRQFSNSRSEMNVSTLELGDSALYLCASSLAPGATGELFFGEGSRLTVL.

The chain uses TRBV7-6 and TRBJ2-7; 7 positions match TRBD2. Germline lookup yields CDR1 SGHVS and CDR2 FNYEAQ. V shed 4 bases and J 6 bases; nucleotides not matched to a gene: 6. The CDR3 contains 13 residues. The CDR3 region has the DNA TGTGCCAGCAGCTCAAGACTAGCAAGCGAGCAGTACTTC. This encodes CASSSRLASEQYF. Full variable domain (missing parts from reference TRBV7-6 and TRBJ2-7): GAGVSQSPRYKVTKRGQDVALRCDPISGHVSLYWYRQALGQGPEFLTYFNYEAQQDKSGLPNDRFSAERPEGSISTLTIQRTEQRDSAMYRCASSSRLASEQYFGPGTRLTVT.

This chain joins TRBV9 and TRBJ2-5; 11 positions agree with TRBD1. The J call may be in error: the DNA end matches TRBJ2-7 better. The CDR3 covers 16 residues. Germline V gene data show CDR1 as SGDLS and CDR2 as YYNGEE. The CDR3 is CASSASYGQGANEQYF. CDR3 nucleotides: TGTGCCAGCAGCGCTTCCTACGGACAGGGGGCTAACGAGCAGTACTTC.

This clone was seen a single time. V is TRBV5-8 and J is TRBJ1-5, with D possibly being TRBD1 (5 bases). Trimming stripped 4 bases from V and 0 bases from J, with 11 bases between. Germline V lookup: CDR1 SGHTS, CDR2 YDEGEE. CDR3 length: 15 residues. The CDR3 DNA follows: TGTGCCAGCAGCCTCGGACACCTTAGCAATCAGCCCCAGCATTTT. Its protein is CASSLGHLSNQPQHF.

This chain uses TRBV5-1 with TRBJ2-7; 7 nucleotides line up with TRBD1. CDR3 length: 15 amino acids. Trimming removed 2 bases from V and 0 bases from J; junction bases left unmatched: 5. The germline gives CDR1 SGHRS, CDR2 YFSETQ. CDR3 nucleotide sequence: TGCGCCAGCAGCTTTACAGGGGAAGGCTCCTACGAGCAGTACTTC. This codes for CASSFTGEGSYEQYF.

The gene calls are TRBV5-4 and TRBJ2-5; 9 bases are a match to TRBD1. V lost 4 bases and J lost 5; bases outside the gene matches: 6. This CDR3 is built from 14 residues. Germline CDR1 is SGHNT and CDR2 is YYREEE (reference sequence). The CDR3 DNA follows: TGTGCCAGCAGCCAGGACAGGGGCGGCGAGACCCAGTACTTC. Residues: CASSQDRGGETQYF. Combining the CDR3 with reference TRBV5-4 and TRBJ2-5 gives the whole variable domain ETGVTQSPTHLIKTRGQQVTLRCSSQSGHNTVSWYQQALGQGPQFIFQYYREEENGRGNFPPRFSGLQFPNYSSELNVNALELDDSALYLCASSQDRGGETQYFGPGTRLLVL.

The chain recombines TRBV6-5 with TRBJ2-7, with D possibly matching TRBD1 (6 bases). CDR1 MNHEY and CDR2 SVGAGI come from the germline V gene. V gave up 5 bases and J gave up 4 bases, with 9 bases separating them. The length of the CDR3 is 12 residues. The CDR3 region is CASSRDIYEQYF. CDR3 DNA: TGTGCCAGCAGTCGGGACATTTACGAGCAGTACTTC.

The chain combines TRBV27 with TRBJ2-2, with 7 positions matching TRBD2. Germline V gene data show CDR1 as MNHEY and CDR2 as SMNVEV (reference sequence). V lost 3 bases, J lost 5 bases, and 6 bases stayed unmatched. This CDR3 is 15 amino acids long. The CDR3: CASSFGSGGTGELFF. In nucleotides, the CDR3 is TGTGCCAGCAGTTTTGGGTCCGGGGGGACCGGGGAGCTGTTTTTT.

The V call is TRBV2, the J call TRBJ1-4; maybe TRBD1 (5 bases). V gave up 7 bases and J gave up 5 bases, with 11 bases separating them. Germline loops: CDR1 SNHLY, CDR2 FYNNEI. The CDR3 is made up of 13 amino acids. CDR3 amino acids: CASTWGPNEKLFF. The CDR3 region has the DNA TGTGCCAGCACGTGGGGCCCGAATGAAAAACTGTTTTTT. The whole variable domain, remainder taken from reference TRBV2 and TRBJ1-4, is EPEVTQTPSHQVTQMGQEVILRCVPISNHLYFYWYRQILGQKVEFLVSFYNNEISEKSEIFDDQFSVERPDGSNFTLKIRSTKLEDSAMYFCASTWGPNEKLFFGSGTQLSVL.

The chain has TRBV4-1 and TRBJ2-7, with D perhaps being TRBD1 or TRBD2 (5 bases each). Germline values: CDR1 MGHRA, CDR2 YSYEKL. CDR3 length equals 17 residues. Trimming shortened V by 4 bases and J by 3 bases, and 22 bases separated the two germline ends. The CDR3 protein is CASSPTYPNTGLYEQYF. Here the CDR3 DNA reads TGCGCCAGCAGCCCAACTTACCCAAATACAGGACTCTACGAGCAGTACTTC.

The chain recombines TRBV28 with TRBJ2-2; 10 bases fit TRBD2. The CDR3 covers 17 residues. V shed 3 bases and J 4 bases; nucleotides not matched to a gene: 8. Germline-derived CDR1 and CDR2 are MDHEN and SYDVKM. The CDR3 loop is CASSFGSGRYRTGELFF. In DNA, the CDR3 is TGTGCCAGCAGTTTCGGTAGCGGGAGGTACCGCACCGGGGAGCTGTTTTTT.

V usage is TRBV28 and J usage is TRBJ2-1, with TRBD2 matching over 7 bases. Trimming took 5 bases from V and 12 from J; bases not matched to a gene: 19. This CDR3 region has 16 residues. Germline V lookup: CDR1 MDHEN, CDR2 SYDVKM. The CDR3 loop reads CASSPSAAPAGWAQFF. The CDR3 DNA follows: TGTGCCAGCAGTCCAAGCGCAGCGCCAGCGGGATGGGCGCAGTTCTTC. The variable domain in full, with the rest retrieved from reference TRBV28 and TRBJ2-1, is DVKVTQSSRYLVKRTGEKVFLECVQDMDHENMFWYRQDPGLGLRLIYFSYDVKMKEKGDIPEGYSVSREKKERFSLILESASTNQTSMYLCASSPSAAPAGWAQFFGPGTRLTVL.

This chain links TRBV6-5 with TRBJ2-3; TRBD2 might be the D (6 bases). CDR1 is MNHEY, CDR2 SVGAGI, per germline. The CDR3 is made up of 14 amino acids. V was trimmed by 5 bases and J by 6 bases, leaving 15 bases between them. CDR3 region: CASSSGRISDTQYF. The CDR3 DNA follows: TGTGCCAGCAGTAGCGGGCGTATTTCCGATACGCAGTATTTT.

The CDR3 nucleotides are TGTGCCAGCAGCTACAGGGTCCAAGAGACCCAGTACTTC. Residues: CASSYRVQETQYF. V gene TRBV7-2 combines with J gene TRBJ2-5; D perhaps matches TRBD1 (6 bases). Germline-derived CDR1 and CDR2 are SGHTA and FQGNSA. The V end was cut by 4 bases, the J end by 1 base, with 7 bases between. The CDR3 sequence is 13 residues long.

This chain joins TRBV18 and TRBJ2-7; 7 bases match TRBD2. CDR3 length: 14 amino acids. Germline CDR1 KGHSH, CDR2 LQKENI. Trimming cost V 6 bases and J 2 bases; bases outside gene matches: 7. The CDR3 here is CASSRGEPTYEQYF. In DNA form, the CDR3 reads TGTGCCAGCTCTCGGGGGGAGCCAACCTACGAGCAGTACTTC.

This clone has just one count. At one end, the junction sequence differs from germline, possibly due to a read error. The DNA of the CDR3 is TGCCCCACCGGGGAGCTGTTTTTT. This translates into CPTGELFF. This chain connects TRBV9 to TRBJ2-2; no clear D. The V gene's germline CDR1 is SGDLS and CDR2 YYNGEE. This CDR3 spans 8 amino acids.

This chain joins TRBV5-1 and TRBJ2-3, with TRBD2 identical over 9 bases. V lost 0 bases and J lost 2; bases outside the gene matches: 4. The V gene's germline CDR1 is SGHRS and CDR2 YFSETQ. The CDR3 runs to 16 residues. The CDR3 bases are TGCGCCAGCAGCTTGGCTCCTAGCGGGAACACAGATACGCAGTATTTT. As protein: CASSLAPSGNTDTQYF. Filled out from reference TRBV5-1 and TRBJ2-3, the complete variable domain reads KAGVTQTPRYLIKTRGQQVTLSCSPISGHRSVSWYQQTPGQGLQFLFEYFSETQRNKGNFPGRFSGRQFSNSRSEMNVSTLELGDSALYLCASSLAPSGNTDTQYFGPGTRLTVL.

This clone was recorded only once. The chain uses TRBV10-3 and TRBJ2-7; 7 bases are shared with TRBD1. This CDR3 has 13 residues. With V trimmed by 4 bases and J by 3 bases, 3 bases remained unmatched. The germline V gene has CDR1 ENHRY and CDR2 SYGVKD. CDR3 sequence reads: CAISGDSGYEQYF. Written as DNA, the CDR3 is TGTGCCATCAGTGGGGACAGCGGCTACGAGCAGTACTTC.

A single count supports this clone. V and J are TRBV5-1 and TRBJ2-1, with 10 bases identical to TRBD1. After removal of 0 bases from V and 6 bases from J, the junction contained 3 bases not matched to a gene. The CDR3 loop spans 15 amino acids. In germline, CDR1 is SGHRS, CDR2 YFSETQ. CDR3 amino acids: CASSLAGQGPNEQFF. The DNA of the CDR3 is TGCGCCAGCAGCTTGGCGGGACAGGGGCCCAATGAGCAGTTCTTC.